This T cell receptor (beta chain) was recorded in a study of cytomegalovirus exposure and HLA in healthy donors. Study-level findings and limits: 164 TCR beta chains were listed as cytomegalovirus-associated. Among TCR sequences, most were rare, though some public TCRs appeared in many donors. Reports described diagnosis of cytomegalovirus status by the classifier as highly specific and sensitive.

Method: immunoSEQ multiplex PCR; TCRdb's copy keeps in-frame clones and lacks some. The sample lists over 200,000 clones, 90% occurring once. V was clipped by 2 bases and J by 8 bases; unmatched bases: 5. The CDR3 consists of 14 residues. Germline assignment: CDR1 SGHTA and CDR2 FQGNSA. This clone was recorded only once. The antigen is undetermined. The chain couples TRBV7-2 to TRBJ1-5, with 8 bases fitting TRBD1. Sequencing was done on a sample of PBMCs. This receptor was taken from a woman aged 18-29 years in good health and CMV-seronegative. The CDR3 protein is CASSLSGGREPQHF. The CDR3 DNA reads as TGTGCCAGCAGCTTATCAGGGGGCAGGGAGCCCCAGCATTTT.